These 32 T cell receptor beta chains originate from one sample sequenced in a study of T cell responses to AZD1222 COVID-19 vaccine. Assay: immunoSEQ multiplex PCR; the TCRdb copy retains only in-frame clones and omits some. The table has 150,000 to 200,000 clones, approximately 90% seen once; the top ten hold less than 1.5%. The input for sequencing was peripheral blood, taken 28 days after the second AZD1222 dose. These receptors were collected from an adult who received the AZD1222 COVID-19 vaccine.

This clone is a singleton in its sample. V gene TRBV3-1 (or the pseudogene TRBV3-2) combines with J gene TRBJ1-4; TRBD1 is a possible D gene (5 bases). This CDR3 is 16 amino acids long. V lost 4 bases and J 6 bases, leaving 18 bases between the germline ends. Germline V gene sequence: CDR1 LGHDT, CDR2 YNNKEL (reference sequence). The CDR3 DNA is TGTGCCAGCAGCCCTATCACCGGGACCCATTATGAAAAACTGTTTTTT. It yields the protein CASSPITGTHYEKLFF.

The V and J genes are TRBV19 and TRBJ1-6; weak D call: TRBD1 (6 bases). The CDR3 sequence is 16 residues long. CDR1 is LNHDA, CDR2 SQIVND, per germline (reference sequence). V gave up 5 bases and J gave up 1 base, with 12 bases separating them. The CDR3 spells CASSPKQGSYNSPLHF. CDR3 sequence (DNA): TGTGCCAGTAGTCCCAAACAGGGATCCTATAATTCACCCCTCCACTTT.

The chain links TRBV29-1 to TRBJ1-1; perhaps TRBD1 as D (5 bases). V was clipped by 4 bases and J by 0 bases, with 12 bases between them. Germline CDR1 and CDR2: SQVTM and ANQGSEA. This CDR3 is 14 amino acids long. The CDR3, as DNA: TGCAGCGTTGGGTGGCAGGGAATGAACACTGAAGCTTTCTTT. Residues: CSVGWQGMNTEAFF.

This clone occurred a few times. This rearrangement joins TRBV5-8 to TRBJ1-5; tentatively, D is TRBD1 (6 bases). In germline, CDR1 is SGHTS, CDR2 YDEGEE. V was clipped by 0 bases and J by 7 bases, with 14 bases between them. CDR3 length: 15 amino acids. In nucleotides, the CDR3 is TGTGCCAGCAGCTTGGGGCTTCCGGGGGCGCAGCCCCAGCATTTT. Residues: CASSLGLPGAQPQHF.

In nucleotides, the CDR3 is TGTGCCAGCAGCTTAGACGTAGCGGGGGGTTCGGATACGCAGTATTTT. It translates to CASSLDVAGGSDTQYF. The V call is TRBV11-3, the J call TRBJ2-3, with 10 positions matching TRBD2. CDR1 and CDR2 (germline): SGHNT, YENEEA. This CDR3 is built from 16 residues. Trimming removed 0 bases from V and 6 bases from J; junction bases left unmatched: 6.

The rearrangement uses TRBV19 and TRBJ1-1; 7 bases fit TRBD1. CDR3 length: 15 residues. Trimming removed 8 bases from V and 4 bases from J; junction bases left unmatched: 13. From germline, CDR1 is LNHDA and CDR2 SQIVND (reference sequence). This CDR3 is CASDREAMTGTEAFF. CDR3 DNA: TGTGCCAGTGACAGGGAAGCAATGACTGGCACTGAAGCTTTCTTT.

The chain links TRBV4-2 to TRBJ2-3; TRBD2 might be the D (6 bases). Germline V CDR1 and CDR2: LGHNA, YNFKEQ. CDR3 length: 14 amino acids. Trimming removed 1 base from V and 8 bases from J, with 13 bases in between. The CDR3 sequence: CASSQVGGVVTQYF. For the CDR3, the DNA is TGTGCCAGCAGCCAAGTGGGGGGAGTAGTTACGCAGTATTTT.

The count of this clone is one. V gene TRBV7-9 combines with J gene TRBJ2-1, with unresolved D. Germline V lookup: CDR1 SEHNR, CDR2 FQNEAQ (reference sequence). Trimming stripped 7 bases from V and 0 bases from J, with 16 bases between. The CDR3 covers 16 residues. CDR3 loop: CASNFLIGSSYNEQFF. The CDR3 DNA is TGTGCCAGCAATTTCCTGATTGGTAGCTCCTACAATGAGCAGTTCTTC.

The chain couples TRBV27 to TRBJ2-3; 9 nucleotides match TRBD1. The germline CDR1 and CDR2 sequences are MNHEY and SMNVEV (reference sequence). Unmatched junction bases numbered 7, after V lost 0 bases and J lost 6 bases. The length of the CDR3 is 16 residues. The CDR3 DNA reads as TGTGCCAGCAGTTTATCCCCCGGGACAGGGCGGGATACGCAGTATTTT. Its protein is CASSLSPGTGRDTQYF.

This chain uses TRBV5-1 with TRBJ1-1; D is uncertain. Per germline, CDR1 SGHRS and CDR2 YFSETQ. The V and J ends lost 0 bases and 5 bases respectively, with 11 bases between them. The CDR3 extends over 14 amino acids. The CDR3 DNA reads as TGCGCCAGCAGCTTGGGGGTTTTGACAACTGAAGCTTTCTTT. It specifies CASSLGVLTTEAFF.

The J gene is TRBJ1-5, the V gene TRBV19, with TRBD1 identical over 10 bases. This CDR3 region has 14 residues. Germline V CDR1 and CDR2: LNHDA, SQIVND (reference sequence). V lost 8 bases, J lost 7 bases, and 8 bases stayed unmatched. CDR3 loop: CASQPGQGRQPQHF. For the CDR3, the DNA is TGTGCCAGTCAACCGGGACAGGGGAGGCAGCCCCAGCATTTT.

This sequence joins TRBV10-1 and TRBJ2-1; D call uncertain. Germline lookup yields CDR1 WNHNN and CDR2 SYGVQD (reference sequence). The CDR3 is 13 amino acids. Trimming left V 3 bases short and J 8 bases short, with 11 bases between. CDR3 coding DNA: TGCGCCAGCAGTGACCGGGCCGACCATGAGCAGTTCTTC. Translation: CASSDRADHEQFF.

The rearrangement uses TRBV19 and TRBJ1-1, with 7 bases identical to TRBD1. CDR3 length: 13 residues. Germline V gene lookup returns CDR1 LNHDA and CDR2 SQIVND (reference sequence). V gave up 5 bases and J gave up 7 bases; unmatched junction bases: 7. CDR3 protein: CASSPTGIYEAFF. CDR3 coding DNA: TGTGCCAGTAGTCCGACAGGGATCTATGAAGCTTTCTTT.

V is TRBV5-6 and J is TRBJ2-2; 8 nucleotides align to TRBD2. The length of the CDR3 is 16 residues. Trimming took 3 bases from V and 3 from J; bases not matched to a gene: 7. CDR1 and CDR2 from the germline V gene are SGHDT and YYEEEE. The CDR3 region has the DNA TGTGCCAGCAGCTGGTCCGGGACTAGAGACACCGGGGAGCTGTTTTTT. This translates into CASSWSGTRDTGELFF.

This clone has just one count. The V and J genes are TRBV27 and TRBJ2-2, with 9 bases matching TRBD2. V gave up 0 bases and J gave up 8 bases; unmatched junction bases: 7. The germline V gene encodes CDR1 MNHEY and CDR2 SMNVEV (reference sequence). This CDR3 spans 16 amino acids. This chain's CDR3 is CASSLSLLAGLGELFF. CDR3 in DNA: TGTGCCAGCAGTTTATCCCTCCTAGCGGGATTGGGGGAGCTGTTTTTT.

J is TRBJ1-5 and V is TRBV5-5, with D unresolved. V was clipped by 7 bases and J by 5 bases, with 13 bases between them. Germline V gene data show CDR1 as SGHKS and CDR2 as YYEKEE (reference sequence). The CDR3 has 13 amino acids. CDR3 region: CASGRLRDQPQHF. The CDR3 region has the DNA TGTGCCAGCGGCAGGCTCCGGGATCAGCCCCAGCATTTT.

In nucleotides, the CDR3 is TGTGCCAGCAGTTATAGTGGGTGGGGGGGCGACACTGAAGCTTTCTTT. Protein product: CASSYSGWGGDTEAFF. The rearrangement uses TRBV6-2 or TRBV6-3 and TRBJ1-1, with TRBD1 as a possible D gene (6 bases). This CDR3 region has 16 residues. The germline V gene has CDR1 MNHEY and CDR2 SVGEGT. V lost 3 bases to trimming and J lost 3 bases, with 17 bases between them.

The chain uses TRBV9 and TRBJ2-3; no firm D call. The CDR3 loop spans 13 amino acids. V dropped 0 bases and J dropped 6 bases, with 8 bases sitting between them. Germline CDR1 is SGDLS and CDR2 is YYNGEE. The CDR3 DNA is TGTGCCAGCAGCGTAGGGCCCCACGATACGCAGTATTTT. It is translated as CASSVGPHDTQYF. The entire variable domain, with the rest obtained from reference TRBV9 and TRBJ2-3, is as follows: DSGVTQTPKHLITATGQRVTLRCSPRSGDLSVYWYQQSLDQGLQFLIQYYNGEERAKGNILERFSAQQFPDLHSELNLSSLELGDSALYFCASSVGPHDTQYFGPGTRLTVL.

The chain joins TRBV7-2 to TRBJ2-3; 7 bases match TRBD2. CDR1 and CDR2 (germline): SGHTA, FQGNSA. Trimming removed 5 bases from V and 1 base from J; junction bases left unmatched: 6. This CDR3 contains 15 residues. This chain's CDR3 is CASSTAAGGTDTQYF. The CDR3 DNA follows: TGTGCCAGCAGCACGGCGGCGGGGGGCACAGATACGCAGTATTTT.

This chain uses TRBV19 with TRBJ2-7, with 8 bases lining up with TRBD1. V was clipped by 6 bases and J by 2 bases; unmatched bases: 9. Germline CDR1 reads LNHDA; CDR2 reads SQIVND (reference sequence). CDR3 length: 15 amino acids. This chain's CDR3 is CASRAPGTGTYEQYF. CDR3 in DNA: TGTGCCAGTAGGGCCCCTGGGACAGGCACCTACGAGCAGTACTTC.

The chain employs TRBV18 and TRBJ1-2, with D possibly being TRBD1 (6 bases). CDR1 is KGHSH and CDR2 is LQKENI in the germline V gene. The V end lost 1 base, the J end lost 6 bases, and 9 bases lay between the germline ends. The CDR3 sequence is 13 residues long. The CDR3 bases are TGTGCCAGCTCACCACGGGGGGCAGATGGCTACACCTTC. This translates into CASSPRGADGYTF.

The chain's CDR3 is CASQSAGTGVGSEQFF. As DNA, the CDR3 is TGTGCCAGCCAATCTGCCGGGACAGGGGTCGGTAGTGAGCAGTTCTTC. This chain connects TRBV9 to TRBJ2-1; TRBD1 matches at 10 bases. With 7 bases clipped from V and 9 bases from J, the junction kept 16 bases outside the gene matches. The CDR3 has 16 amino acids. Germline values: CDR1 SGDLS, CDR2 YYNGEE.

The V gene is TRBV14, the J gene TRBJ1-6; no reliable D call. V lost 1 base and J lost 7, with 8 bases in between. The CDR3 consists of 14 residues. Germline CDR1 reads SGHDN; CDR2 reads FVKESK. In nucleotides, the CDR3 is TGTGCCAGCAGCCAAGTGGCGGAGAATTCACCCCTCCACTTT. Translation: CASSQVAENSPLHF. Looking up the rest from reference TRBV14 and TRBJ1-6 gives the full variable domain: EAGVTQFPSHSVIEKGQTVTLRCDPISGHDNLYWYRRVMGKEIKFLLHFVKESKQDESGMPNNRFLAERTGGTYSTLKVQPAELEDSGVYFCASSQVAENSPLHFGNGTRLTVT.

The CDR3 loop is CASSLLTGGDGNTIYF. The DNA of the CDR3 is TGTGCCAGCAGCTTATTAACAGGGGGAGATGGAAACACCATATATTTT. This sequence joins TRBV7-2 and TRBJ1-3, with TRBD1 matching over 8 bases. This CDR3 is 16 amino acids long. The ends lost 2 bases at V and 3 bases at J; junction bases unmatched: 6. Germline V gene data show CDR1 as SGHTA and CDR2 as FQGNSA.

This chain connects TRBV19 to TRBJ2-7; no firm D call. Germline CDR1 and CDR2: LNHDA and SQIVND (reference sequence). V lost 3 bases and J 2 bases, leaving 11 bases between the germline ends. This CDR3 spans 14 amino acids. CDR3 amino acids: CASSMAVATYEQYF. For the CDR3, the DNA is TGTGCCAGTAGTATGGCCGTGGCAACCTACGAGCAGTACTTC.

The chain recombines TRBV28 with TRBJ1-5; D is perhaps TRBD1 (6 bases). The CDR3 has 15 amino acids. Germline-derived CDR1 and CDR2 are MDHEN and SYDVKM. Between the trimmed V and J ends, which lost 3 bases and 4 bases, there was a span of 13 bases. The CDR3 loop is CASSFSRGANQPQHF. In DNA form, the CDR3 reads TGTGCCAGCAGTTTCAGTAGGGGGGCGAATCAGCCCCAGCATTTT. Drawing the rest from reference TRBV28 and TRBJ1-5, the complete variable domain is DVKVTQSSRYLVKRTGEKVFLECVQDMDHENMFWYRQDPGLGLRLIYFSYDVKMKEKGDIPEGYSVSREKKERFSLILESASTNQTSMYLCASSFSRGANQPQHFGDGTRLSIL.

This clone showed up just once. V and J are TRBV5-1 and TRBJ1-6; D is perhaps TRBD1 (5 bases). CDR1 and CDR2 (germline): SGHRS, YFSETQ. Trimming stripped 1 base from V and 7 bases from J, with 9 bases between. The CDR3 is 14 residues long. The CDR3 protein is CASSLSRENSPLHF. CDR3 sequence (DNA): TGCGCCAGCAGCTTGTCCAGGGAGAATTCACCCCTCCACTTT.

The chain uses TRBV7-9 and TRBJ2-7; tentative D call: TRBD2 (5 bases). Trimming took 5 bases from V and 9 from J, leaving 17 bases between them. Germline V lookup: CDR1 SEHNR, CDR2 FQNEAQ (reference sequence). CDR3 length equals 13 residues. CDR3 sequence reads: CASSPRGGTVQYF. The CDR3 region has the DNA TGTGCCAGCAGCCCTCGCGGAGGTACGGTGCAGTACTTC.

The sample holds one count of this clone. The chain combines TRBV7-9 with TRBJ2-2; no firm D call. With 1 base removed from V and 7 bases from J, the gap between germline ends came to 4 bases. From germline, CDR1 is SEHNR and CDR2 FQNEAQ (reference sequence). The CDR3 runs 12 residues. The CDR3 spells CASSLVYGELFF. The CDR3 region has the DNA TGTGCCAGCAGCTTAGTGTACGGGGAGCTGTTTTTT.

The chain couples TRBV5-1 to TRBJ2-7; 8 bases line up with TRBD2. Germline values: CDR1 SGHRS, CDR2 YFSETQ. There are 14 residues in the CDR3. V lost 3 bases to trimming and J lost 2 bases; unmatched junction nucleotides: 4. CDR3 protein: CASSWEGLAYEQYF. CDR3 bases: TGCGCCAGCAGCTGGGAGGGACTAGCCTACGAGCAGTACTTC. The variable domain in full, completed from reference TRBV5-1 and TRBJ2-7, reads KAGVTQTPRYLIKTRGQQVTLSCSPISGHRSVSWYQQTPGQGLQFLFEYFSETQRNKGNFPGRFSGRQFSNSRSEMNVSTLELGDSALYLCASSWEGLAYEQYFGPGTRLTVT.

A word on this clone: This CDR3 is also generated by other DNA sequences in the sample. CDR3 region: CASSVGGRYEQYF. CDR3 sequence (DNA): TGTGCCAGCAGCGTAGGTGGGCGCTACGAGCAGTACTTC. J is TRBJ2-7 and V is TRBV9, with D unclear. Trimming took off 0 bases at V and 3 bases at J, with 7 bases between the two ends. The CDR3 is 13 amino acids. Germline V gives CDR1 SGDLS, CDR2 YYNGEE.

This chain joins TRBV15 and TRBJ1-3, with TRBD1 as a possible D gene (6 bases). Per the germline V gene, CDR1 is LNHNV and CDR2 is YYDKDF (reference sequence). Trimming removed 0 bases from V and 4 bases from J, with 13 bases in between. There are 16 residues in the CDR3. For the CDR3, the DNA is TGTGCCACCAGCAGAGAACAGGGTATTACCGGAAACACCATATATTTT. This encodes CATSREQGITGNTIYF. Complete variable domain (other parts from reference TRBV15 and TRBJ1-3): DAMVIQNPRYQVTQFGKPVTLSCSQTLNHNVMYWYQQKSSQAPKLLFHYYDKDFNNEADTPDNFQSRRPNTSFCFLDIRSPGLGDTAMYLCATSREQGITGNTIYFGEGSWLTVV.